The present T cell receptor (beta chain) was sequenced within a study of neurological immune-mediated disorders. TCRdb ran MiXCR on the 5' RACE reads and lists one entry per CDR3 protein. The sample consists of tens of thousands of distinct CDR3 sequences, 5.2% of them appearing once. This CDR3 spans 15 amino acids. Trimming cost V 1 base and J 4 bases; bases outside gene matches: 1. The germline V gene has CDR1 LGHNA and CDR2 YNFKEQ. General study findings and limits: There was no clinical or MRI feature that showed an association with the multiple sclerosis repertoire cluster.

This clonotype occurred many times. Antigen: not known. This receptor was identified in a man aged 18 to 30 with multiple sclerosis. The chain combines TRBV4-2 with TRBJ2-3, with TRBD1 matching 11 bases. Sequenced input: PBMCs. The CDR3 region has the DNA TGTGCCAGCAGCCAAGGGACAGGGGGCGCAGATACGCAGTATTTT. It specifies CASSQGTGGADTQYF.